The rows below give T cell receptor beta chains drawn from one sample of a study of response to subunit inactivated influenza vaccine. TCRdb passed the RT-PCR reads through MiXCR, listing each CDR3 protein once. The sample lists about 500,000 distinct CDR3 sequences; approximately 7.7% were seen once. Sequenced material: PBMCs from blood, taken approximately 25 months after vaccination. The receptor source for this set is a man aged 50 to 69 who received an inactivated influenza vaccine. The CDR3 runs from the conserved cysteine through the conserved F or W. The order of the fields is clone size, V gene, J gene, CDR3 protein. Size values are once, few and many counts, or a class for expanded clones, and some rows have none.

clone size: few
V gene: TRBV9
J gene: TRBJ1-6
CDR3 protein: CASSVGGDNSPLHF

clone size: NA
V gene: TRBV4-3
J gene: TRBJ2-2
CDR3 protein: CASSQEPGPTNTGELFF

clone size: few
V gene: TRBV12-3/TRBV12-4
J gene: TRBJ2-3
CDR3 protein: CASSLGTSGFTDTQYF

clone size: few
V gene: TRBV15
J gene: TRBJ2-1
CDR3 protein: CATSRGGEAHNEQFF

clone size: many
V gene: TRBV4-1
J gene: TRBJ2-7
CDR3 protein: CASSQRDSDSYEQYF

clone size: NA
V gene: TRBV25-1
J gene: TRBJ2-7
CDR3 protein: CASSEEGTSYEQYF

clone size: NA
V gene: TRBV18
J gene: TRBJ1-1
CDR3 protein: CASSPLRAENTEAFF

clone size: NA
V gene: TRBV11-2
J gene: TRBJ2-7
CDR3 protein: CASSHLSGRAYEQYF

clone size: NA
V gene: TRBV4-1
J gene: TRBJ1-2
CDR3 protein: CASSRTTGGYGYTF

clone size: NA
V gene: TRBV2
J gene: TRBJ2-1
CDR3 protein: CASQQLTGESEQFF

clone size: NA
V gene: TRBV7-9
J gene: TRBJ2-2
CDR3 protein: CASSLKALAGGTGELFF

clone size: NA
V gene: TRBV19
J gene: TRBJ1-5
CDR3 protein: CASSSGTGGSIKAQHF

clone size: many
V gene: TRBV6-1
J gene: TRBJ2-1
CDR3 protein: CASSQGTGGNEQFF

clone size: few
V gene: TRBV28
J gene: TRBJ2-5
CDR3 protein: CASSLPRELRETQYF

clone size: few
V gene: TRBV11-2
J gene: TRBJ2-3
CDR3 protein: CASSLDRLRRDTQYF

clone size: NA
V gene: TRBV5-1
J gene: TRBJ1-1
CDR3 protein: CASSLAAHRGTEAFF

clone size: few
V gene: TRBV6-2/TRBV6-3
J gene: TRBJ2-7
CDR3 protein: CASSPGQGFMVYEQYF

clone size: NA
V gene: TRBV9
J gene: TRBJ2-7
CDR3 protein: CASSVGDGGSYEQYF

clone size: NA
V gene: TRBV6-1
J gene: TRBJ2-7
CDR3 protein: CASSQAPILSYEQYF

clone size: many
V gene: TRBV20-1
J gene: TRBJ2-1
CDR3 protein: CSATGLASKISSYNEQFF